Below, 12 T cell receptor beta chains from the same sample are listed, as sequenced in a study of siplizumab effects on memory and regulatory T cells. Assay used: immunoSEQ multiplex PCR; TCRdb lists only in-frame clones, some missing. The data show 75,000 to 95,000 clones, approximately 90% seen once. The sequencing sample was made of CD4+ T cells sorted from blood. The receptors were sampled from a human donor in good health.

V and J are TRBV21-1 and TRBJ2-4; TRBD2, the table's D call, lacks a check against the DNA. TRBV21-1 is listed as a pseudogene. This CDR3 has 17 amino acids. The chain's CDR3 is CASSKVGETSGRNIQYF. In DNA form, the CDR3 reads TGTGCCAGCAGCAAAGTTGGAGAGACTAGCGGGAGAAACATTCAGTACTTC.

The rearrangement uses TRBV7-9 and TRBJ1-3, with a possible D match to TRBD1 (5 bases). Trimming pared 1 base from V and 2 bases from J, leaving 12 bases between. CDR3 length equals 16 residues. Germline assignment: CDR1 SEHNR and CDR2 FQNEAQ (reference sequence). This CDR3 is CASSLGLRAAGNTIYF. CDR3 nucleotide sequence: TGTGCCAGCAGCTTAGGCCTCAGGGCGGCTGGAAACACCATATATTTT.

The V gene is TRBV20-1, the J gene TRBJ1-1; the match to TRBD1 covers 7 bases. This CDR3 has 11 amino acids. The germline V gene encodes CDR1 DFQATT and CDR2 SNEGSKA (reference sequence). J was trimmed by 8 bases and V by 5 bases; bases with no gene match: 5. For the CDR3, the DNA is TGCAGTGCTGGGGGACAGATCGAAGCTTTCTTT. Its translation: CSAGGQIEAFF.

This clone was counted a few times. The V call is TRBV19, the J call TRBJ2-7, with 10 bases that match TRBD2. The V segment lost 4 bases and the J segment 4 bases; nucleotides outside the gene matches: 1. CDR3 length: 13 amino acids. Germline V gene sequence: CDR1 LNHDA, CDR2 SQIVND (reference sequence). The CDR3 sequence: CASSTLAGYEQYF. CDR3 sequence (DNA): TGTGCCAGTAGTACACTAGCGGGATACGAGCAGTACTTC. The whole variable domain, filled in from reference TRBV19 and TRBJ2-7, reads DGGITQSPKYLFRKEGQNVTLSCEQNLNHDAMYWYRQDPGQGLRLIYYSQIVNDFQKGDIAEGYSVSREKKESFPLTVTSAQKNPTAFYLCASSTLAGYEQYFGPGTRLTVT.

The chain employs TRBV29-1 and TRBJ2-1; 13 bases agree with TRBD2. Trimming removed 0 bases from V and 10 bases from J; junction bases left unmatched: 6. Germline V gives CDR1 SQVTM, CDR2 ANQGSEA. The CDR3 sequence is 15 residues long. CDR3 nucleotide sequence: TGCAGCGTTGAAGAAGCACTAGCGGGAGGGGGCGAGCAGTTCTTC. This sequence encodes CSVEEALAGGGEQFF.

The chain joins TRBV6-5 to TRBJ2-2; D perhaps matches TRBD1 (5 bases). The length of the CDR3 is 15 residues. V shed 5 bases and J shed 7 bases, with 17 bases lying between them. Germline CDR1 reads MNHEY; CDR2 reads SVGAGI. CDR3 amino acids: CASSLSSWGVGELFF. The CDR3 nucleotides are TGTGCCAGCAGTCTATCAAGTTGGGGCGTCGGGGAGCTGTTTTTT.

This clone was seen just once. The chain couples TRBV19 to TRBJ2-7; tentatively, D is TRBD2 (6 bases). The V end lost 7 bases, the J end lost 1 base, and 8 bases lay between the germline ends. CDR3 length: 12 amino acids. Germline loops: CDR1 LNHDA, CDR2 SQIVND (reference sequence). The CDR3 DNA reads as TGTGCCAGTATGGGGGGTTCCTACGAGCAGTACTTC. This encodes CASMGGSYEQYF.

In this sample, this clone turned up a few times. The rearrangement uses TRBV25-1 and TRBJ1-5, with D unclear. V was shortened by 3 bases and J by 6 bases, with 12 bases between the two germline ends. The CDR3 totals 14 residues. In germline, CDR1 is MGHDK, CDR2 SYGVNS. CDR3 DNA: TGTGCCAGCAGTGAGTTAGGGAGCCTTCAGCCCCAGCATTTT. It codes for CASSELGSLQPQHF. Together with reference TRBV25-1 and TRBJ1-5, the CDR3 gives the full variable domain: EADIYQTPRYLVIGTGKKITLECSQTMGHDKMYWYQQDPGMELHLIHYSYGVNSTEKGDLSSESTVSRIRTEHFPLTLESARPSHTSQYLCASSELGSLQPQHFGDGTRLSIL.

The J gene is TRBJ2-3, the V gene TRBV9, with no clear D. With 0 bases removed from V and 4 bases from J, the gap between germline ends came to 9 bases. Germline V CDR1 and CDR2: SGDLS, YYNGEE. The CDR3 sequence is 14 residues long. The CDR3, as DNA: TGTGCCAGCAGCGTAGGGGTCCCCTCAGATACGCAGTATTTT. Its translation: CASSVGVPSDTQYF. The whole variable domain, filled in from reference TRBV9 and TRBJ2-3, reads DSGVTQTPKHLITATGQRVTLRCSPRSGDLSVYWYQQSLDQGLQFLIQYYNGEERAKGNILERFSAQQFPDLHSELNLSSLELGDSALYFCASSVGVPSDTQYFGPGTRLTVL.

J is TRBJ1-2 and V is TRBV5-1; no clear D. V gave up 0 bases and J gave up 3 bases, with 6 bases separating them. The CDR3 sequence is 13 residues long. Germline V gene data show CDR1 as SGHRS and CDR2 as YFSETQ. CDR3: CASSLDRDYGYTF. DNA for the CDR3: TGCGCCAGCAGCTTGGATAGGGACTATGGCTACACCTTC.

The chain combines TRBV6-6 with TRBJ1-1; TRBD1 is a possible D gene (5 bases). The V gene's germline CDR1 is MNHNY and CDR2 SVGAGI (reference sequence). This CDR3 is 15 amino acids long. V lost 0 bases, J lost 1 base, and 9 bases lay in between. The CDR3 bases are TGTGCCAGCAGTTACTCGTCGCAGGGGAACACTGAAGCTTTCTTT. Translation: CASSYSSQGNTEAFF.

This chain links TRBV19 with TRBJ1-1, with 10 bases that match TRBD1. Germline loops: CDR1 LNHDA, CDR2 SQIVND (reference sequence). The CDR3 is made up of 15 amino acids. Losses at the gene ends were 4 bases for V and 5 bases for J; bases not matched to a gene: 7. CDR3 nucleotides: TGTGCCAGTAGTACATATGGACAGGGGGGTACTGAAGCTTTCTTT. Residues: CASSTYGQGGTEAFF. The whole variable domain, remainder taken from reference TRBV19 and TRBJ1-1, is DGGITQSPKYLFRKEGQNVTLSCEQNLNHDAMYWYRQDPGQGLRLIYYSQIVNDFQKGDIAEGYSVSREKKESFPLTVTSAQKNPTAFYLCASSTYGQGGTEAFFGQGTRLTVV.